This TCR beta chain stems from a study of cytomegalovirus exposure and HLA in healthy donors. About the research overall: Some 85 million unique TCRs from HLA-typed donors were held in an early data release.

The study ran its PCR with 60 Vbeta and 13 Jbeta primers. In the study's own analysis: In a later analysis, some 80 million unique TCR beta chains included roughly 11 million shared by two or more donors. TCRdb's table, derived via immunoSEQ multiplex PCR, lists solely in-frame clones and lacks some. V and J calls and clone size are given by that table; D and trimming were obtained from the DNA. In all, the sample yields tens of thousands of clones. V lost 3 bases and J lost 4, with 18 bases in between. Germline V gene data show CDR1 as WNHNN and CDR2 as SYGVQD (reference sequence). This CDR3 is 17 amino acids long.

The rearrangement joins TRBV10-1 to TRBJ2-2; TRBD1 might be the D (6 bases). The sequenced sample consisted of PBMCs. The sequence was obtained from a woman between 35 and 50 years old in good health and CMV-seropositive. DNA for the CDR3: TGCGCCAGCAGTGATTTGGGGACACCACTCTCCACCGGGGAGCTGTTTTTT. This codes for CASSDLGTPLSTGELFF.